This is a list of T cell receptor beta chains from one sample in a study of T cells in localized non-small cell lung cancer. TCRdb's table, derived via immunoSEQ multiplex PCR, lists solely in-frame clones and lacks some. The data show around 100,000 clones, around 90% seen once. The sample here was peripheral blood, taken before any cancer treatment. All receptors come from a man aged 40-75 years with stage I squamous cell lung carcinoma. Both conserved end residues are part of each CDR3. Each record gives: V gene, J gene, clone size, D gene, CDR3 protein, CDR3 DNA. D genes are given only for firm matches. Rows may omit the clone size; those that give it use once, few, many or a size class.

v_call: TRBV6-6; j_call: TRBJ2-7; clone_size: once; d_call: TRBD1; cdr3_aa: CASSFRTGSYEQYF; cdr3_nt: TGTGCCAGCAGTTTCCGGACAGGATCCTACGAGCAGTACTTC
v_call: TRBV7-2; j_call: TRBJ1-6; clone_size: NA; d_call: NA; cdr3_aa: CASSSPQGRNSPLHF; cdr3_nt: TGTGCCAGCAGCTCCCCACAGGGTAGAAATTCACCCCTCCACTTT
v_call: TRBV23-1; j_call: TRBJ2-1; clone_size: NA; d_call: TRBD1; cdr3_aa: CASSLGTGYIGTGNYNEQFF; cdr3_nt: TGCGCCAGCAGTCTAGGGACAGGGTACATTGGCACCGGGAACTACAATGAGCAGTTCTTC
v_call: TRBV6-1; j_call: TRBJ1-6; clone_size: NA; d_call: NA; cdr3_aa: CASTWSRLNNSPLHF; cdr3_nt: TGTGCCAGCACTTGGTCACGACTCAATAATTCACCCCTCCACTTT
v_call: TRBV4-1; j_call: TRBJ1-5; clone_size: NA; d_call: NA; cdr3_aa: CASSATGPRDQPQHF; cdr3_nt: TGCGCCAGCAGCGCCACCGGGCCCCGGGACCAGCCCCAGCATTTT
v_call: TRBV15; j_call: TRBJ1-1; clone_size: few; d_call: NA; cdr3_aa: CATSRDTTEAFF; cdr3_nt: TGTGCCACCAGCAGAGATACGACTGAAGCTTTCTTT
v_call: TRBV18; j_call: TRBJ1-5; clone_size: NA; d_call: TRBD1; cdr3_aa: CASSGKGGHSNQPQHF; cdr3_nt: TGTGCCAGCTCAGGGAAAGGGGGCCATAGCAATCAGCCCCAGCATTTT
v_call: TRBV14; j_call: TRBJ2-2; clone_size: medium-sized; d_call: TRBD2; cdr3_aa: CASSPGTSAWAAGELFF; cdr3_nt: TGTGCCAGCAGCCCAGGGACTAGCGCATGGGCAGCCGGGGAGCTGTTTTTT
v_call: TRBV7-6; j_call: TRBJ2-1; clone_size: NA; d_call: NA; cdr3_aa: CASSSNNEQFF; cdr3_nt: TGTGCCAGCAGCTCCAACAATGAGCAGTTCTTC
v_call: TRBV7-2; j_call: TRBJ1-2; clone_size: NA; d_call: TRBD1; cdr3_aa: CASSPQGRSYGYTF; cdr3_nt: TGTGCCAGCAGCCCACAGGGGCGAAGCTATGGCTACACCTTC
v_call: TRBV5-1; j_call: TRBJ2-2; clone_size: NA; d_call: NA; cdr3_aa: CASSLGTDMNTGELFF; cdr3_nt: TGCGCCAGCAGCTTGGGTACCGACATGAACACCGGGGAGCTGTTTTTT
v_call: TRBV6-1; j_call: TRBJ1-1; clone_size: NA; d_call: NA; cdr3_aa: CASSDYLNTEAFF; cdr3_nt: TGTGCCAGCAGTGATTACCTGAACACTGAAGCTTTCTTT
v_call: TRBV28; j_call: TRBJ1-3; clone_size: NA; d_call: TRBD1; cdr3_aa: CASRPGGQVASDTIYF; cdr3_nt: TGTGCCAGCAGACCGGGGGGACAGGTCGCCTCTGACACCATATATTTT
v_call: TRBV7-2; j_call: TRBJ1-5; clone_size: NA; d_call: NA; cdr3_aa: CASSLRSPNQPQHF; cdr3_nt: TGTGCCAGCAGCTTACGCAGCCCCAATCAGCCCCAGCATTTT
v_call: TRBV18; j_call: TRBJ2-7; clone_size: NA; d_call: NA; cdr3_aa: CASSWRTDSYEQYF; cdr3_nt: TGTGCCAGCTCGTGGAGGACAGACTCCTACGAGCAGTACTTC
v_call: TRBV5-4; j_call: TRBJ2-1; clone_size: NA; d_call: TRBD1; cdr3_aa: CASSAGQGGYNEQFF; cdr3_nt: TGTGCCAGCAGCGCGGGACAGGGTGGCTACAATGAGCAGTTCTTC